Listed here are 17 T cell receptor beta chains from one sample, sequenced in a study of T cell repertoires in cytomegalovirus infection. MiXCR, run by TCRdb on the reads, gives a single entry per CDR3 protein. Among about 360,000 distinct CDR3 sequences listed, around a third were seen once. No antigen has been assigned to these receptors. The sample consisted of cultured PBMCs, taken from culture after CMV antigen stimulation. These receptors all stem from a human donor in good health (CMV status not recorded). Some clones in this sample may be carry-over from other donors' samples.

This clonotype showed up just a few times. The chain employs TRBV7-9 and TRBJ2-1; TRBD2 agrees at 11 bases. Germline values: CDR1 SEHNR, CDR2 FQNEAQ (reference sequence). The CDR3 consists of 16 residues. Losses at the gene ends were 5 bases for V and 10 bases for J; bases not matched to a gene: 13. CDR3 nucleotide sequence: TGTGCCAGCAGCCAAATGACTAGCGGGGCCCTTTGGGAGCAGTTCTTC. As protein: CASSQMTSGALWEQFF.

This chain links TRBV6-8 with TRBJ2-3; 11 bases align to TRBD2. This CDR3 comprises 14 residues. The germline V gene encodes CDR1 MNHGY and CDR2 SAAAGT. The V gene end was trimmed by 6 bases and the J gene end by 4 bases; junction bases not matched to a gene: 3. The CDR3 here is CASRTSGSPDTQYF. CDR3 sequence (DNA): TGTGCCAGCAGAACTAGCGGGAGCCCAGATACGCAGTATTTT.

This clonotype was picked up one time. V is TRBV6-1 and J is TRBJ2-7, with D tentatively TRBD2 (5 bases). CDR1 is MNHNS, CDR2 SASEGT, per germline. Trimming shortened V by 5 bases and J by 3 bases, and 20 bases separated the two germline ends. The CDR3 contains 16 residues. CDR3 sequence (DNA): TGTGCCAGCAGTTACCTCCGAGGGCAGACTGTCTACGAGCAGTACTTC. Its protein product is CASSYLRGQTVYEQYF.

The chain combines TRBV5-4 with TRBJ2-5, with a weak D call TRBD1 (6 bases). Trimming took 4 bases from V and 0 from J, leaving 10 bases between them. CDR3 length: 14 residues. Germline V gene lookup returns CDR1 SGHNT and CDR2 YYREEE (reference sequence). In DNA, the CDR3 is TGTGCCAGCAGCCAGGGGCCGTACCAAGAGACCCAGTACTTC. Its translation is CASSQGPYQETQYF.

The chain carries TRBV7-2 and TRBJ1-5, with D unresolved. Germline CDR1 reads SGHTA; CDR2 reads FQGNSA. This CDR3 region has 14 residues. The V end was cut by 5 bases, the J end by 5 bases, with 13 bases between. CDR3 residues: CASSPSAGHQPQHF. The CDR3 DNA sequence: TGTGCCAGCAGCCCAAGCGCGGGCCATCAGCCCCAGCATTTT.

This clonotype was seen a few times. The V gene is TRBV10-3, the J gene TRBJ2-1; 9 bases map to TRBD2. With V trimmed by 3 bases and J by 0 bases, 6 bases remained unmatched. Per the germline V gene, CDR1 is ENHRY and CDR2 is SYGVKD. This CDR3 is built from 17 residues. The DNA for the CDR3 is TGTGCCATCAGTGACCCCCATAGCGGGAGCTCCTACAATGAGCAGTTCTTC. As protein: CAISDPHSGSSYNEQFF.

The rearrangement links TRBV20-1 to TRBJ2-1, with unresolved D. Per germline, CDR1 DFQATT and CDR2 SNEGSKA (reference sequence). CDR3 length: 11 residues. CDR3 nucleotide sequence: TGCAGGGTGGCGTCCTACAATGAGCAGTTCTTC. Amino acids: CRVASYNEQFF.

This clonotype was found a few times. This chain joins TRBV28 and TRBJ1-1, with a tentative D call TRBD1 (5 bases). The CDR3 is 16 residues long. Per germline, CDR1 MDHEN and CDR2 SYDVKM. V lost 1 base and J 0 bases, leaving 12 bases between the germline ends. The CDR3 DNA reads as TGTGCCAGCAGTTTATACGGGGACGGGCTGAACACTGAAGCTTTCTTT. Its protein product is CASSLYGDGLNTEAFF. Using reference TRBV28 and TRBJ1-1 for the parts outside the CDR3, the full variable domain is DVKVTQSSRYLVKRTGEKVFLECVQDMDHENMFWYRQDPGLGLRLIYFSYDVKMKEKGDIPEGYSVSREKKERFSLILESASTNQTSMYLCASSLYGDGLNTEAFFGQGTRLTVV.

This clonotype was seen only a few times. The gene calls are TRBV7-2 and TRBJ2-1; D remains ambiguous. Germline CDR1 and CDR2: SGHTA and FQGNSA. The length of the CDR3 is 15 residues. Trimming shortened V by 5 bases and J by 9 bases, and 20 bases separated the two germline ends. The DNA of the CDR3 is TGTGCCAGCAGCCAGGCCGTGGGATCTTTTTCTGAGCAGTTCTTC. Protein: CASSQAVGSFSEQFF.

This clonotype was found many times. The chain uses TRBV7-2 and TRBJ2-3, with 7 bases aligning to TRBD2. There are 15 residues in the CDR3. J lost 4 bases, V lost 3 bases, and 7 bases had no gene match. Germline CDR1 and CDR2: SGHTA and FQGNSA. CDR3: CASSFGSGGPDTQYF. The CDR3 DNA follows: TGTGCCAGCAGCTTCGGGTCGGGAGGTCCAGATACGCAGTATTTT.

The chain is built from TRBV6-1 and TRBJ2-1; 7 bases align to TRBD2. Germline assignment: CDR1 MNHNS and CDR2 SASEGT. CDR3 length: 13 amino acids. The V segment lost 2 bases and the J segment 8 bases; nucleotides outside the gene matches: 3. CDR3 in DNA: TGTGCCAGCAGTGAAAGCGGGACCTATGAGCAGTTCTTC. Residues: CASSESGTYEQFF.

The chain recombines TRBV20-1 with TRBJ2-1; 7 bases match TRBD2. The V gene end was trimmed by 1 base and the J gene end by 6 bases; junction bases not matched to a gene: 9. Germline V CDR1 and CDR2: DFQATT, SNEGSKA (reference sequence). There are 15 residues in the CDR3. CDR3 protein: CSARAAGRVSNEQFF. The CDR3, as DNA: TGCAGTGCTAGAGCTGCGGGGAGGGTAAGCAATGAGCAGTTCTTC.

This rearrangement joins TRBV5-6 to TRBJ1-4, with 8 bases matching TRBD1. Trimming took 4 bases from V and 2 from J; bases not matched to a gene: 7. There are 16 residues in the CDR3. CDR1 and CDR2 (germline): SGHDT, YYEEEE. CDR3 protein: CASSGGTGRTNEKLFF. DNA of the CDR3: TGTGCCAGCAGCGGGGGGACAGGTCGGACTAATGAAAAACTGTTTTTT.

In its sample, this clonotype was seen a few times. The chain recombines TRBV12-5 with TRBJ1-1; D unclear. V was pared by 7 bases and J by 6 bases, with 15 bases between. The germline V gene has CDR1 LGHNT and CDR2 FRNRAP. The CDR3 contains 13 residues. The CDR3 nucleotides read TGTGCTAGTGACAATCAGACAAGCTCTGAAGCTTTCTTT. Protein: CASDNQTSSEAFF.

V and J are TRBV7-6 and TRBJ2-4; TRBD1 matches at 7 bases. Per germline, CDR1 SGHVS and CDR2 FNYEAQ. There are 17 residues in the CDR3. V trimming: 3 bases; J trimming: 3 bases; junction bases outside the gene matches: 11. CDR3 loop: CASSFIAGQDGKNIQYF. CDR3 coding DNA: TGTGCCAGCAGCTTTATCGCCGGACAGGACGGCAAAAACATTCAGTACTTC.

This clonotype was seen many times. The gene calls are TRBV5-1 and TRBJ1-1; 8 bases map to TRBD1. V dropped 4 bases and J dropped 0; count of bases not matched to a gene: 11. The germline V gene encodes CDR1 SGHRS and CDR2 YFSETQ. The CDR3 runs 17 residues. CDR3 in amino acids: CASSEGQGVGMNTEAFF. DNA for the CDR3: TGCGCCAGCAGCGAAGGACAGGGAGTGGGGATGAACACTGAAGCTTTCTTT.

The V call is TRBV2, the J call TRBJ2-1, with 13 bases that match TRBD2. The trim removed 10 bases at V and 6 bases at J, leaving 6 bases unmatched. The CDR3 has 14 amino acids. Per the germline V gene, CDR1 is SNHLY and CDR2 is FYNNEI. CDR3 sequence reads: CATLGLAGVNEQFF. CDR3 nucleotide sequence: TGTGCCACCCTAGGACTAGCGGGAGTCAATGAGCAGTTCTTC. Complete variable domain (other parts from reference TRBV2 and TRBJ2-1): EPEVTQTPSHQVTQMGQEVILRCVPISNHLYFYWYRQILGQKVEFLVSFYNNEISEKSEIFDDQFSVERPDGSNFTLKIRSTKLEDSAMYFCATLGLAGVNEQFFGPGTRLTVL.